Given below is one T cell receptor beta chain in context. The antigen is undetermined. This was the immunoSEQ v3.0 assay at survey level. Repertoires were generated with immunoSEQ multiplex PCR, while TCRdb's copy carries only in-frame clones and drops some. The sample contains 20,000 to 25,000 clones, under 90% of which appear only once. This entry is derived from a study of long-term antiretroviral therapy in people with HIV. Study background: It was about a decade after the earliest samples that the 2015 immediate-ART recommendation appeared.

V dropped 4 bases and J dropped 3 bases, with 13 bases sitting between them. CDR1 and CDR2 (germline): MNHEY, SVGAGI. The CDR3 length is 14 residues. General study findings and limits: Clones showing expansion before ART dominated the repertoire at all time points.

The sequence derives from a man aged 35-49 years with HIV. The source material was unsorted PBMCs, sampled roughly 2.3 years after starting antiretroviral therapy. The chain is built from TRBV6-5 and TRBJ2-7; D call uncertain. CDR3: CASSSNMVGYEQYF. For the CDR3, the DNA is TGTGCCAGCAGTTCCAACATGGTCGGCTACGAGCAGTACTTC.